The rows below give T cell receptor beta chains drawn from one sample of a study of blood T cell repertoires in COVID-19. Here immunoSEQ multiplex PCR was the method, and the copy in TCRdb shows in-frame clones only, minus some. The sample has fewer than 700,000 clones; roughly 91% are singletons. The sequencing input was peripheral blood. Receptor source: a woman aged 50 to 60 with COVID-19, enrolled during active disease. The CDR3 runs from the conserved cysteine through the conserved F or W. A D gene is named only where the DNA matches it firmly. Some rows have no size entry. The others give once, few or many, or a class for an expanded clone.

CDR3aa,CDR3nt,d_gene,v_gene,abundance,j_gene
CASSLLTSGETQYF,TGTGCCAGCAGCTTACTAACTAGCGGAGAGACCCAGTACTTC,TRBD2,TRBV7-9,-,TRBJ2-5
CASSTPDRGIINYGYTF,TGTGCCAGCAGCACACCCGACAGGGGCATTATCAACTATGGCTACACCTTC,TRBD1,TRBV7-2,-,TRBJ1-2
CASSQALHGGEQYF,TGTGCCAGCAGCCAAGCGCTTCACGGCGGCGAGCAGTACTTC,-,TRBV4-2,few,TRBJ2-7
CASSTGDRPINQPQHF,TGTGCCAGCTCAACAGGGGACAGACCTATCAATCAGCCCCAGCATTTT,TRBD1,TRBV18,-,TRBJ1-5
CASNLGQGYGYTF,TGTGCCAGCAATCTTGGACAGGGCTATGGCTACACCTTC,TRBD1,TRBV28,-,TRBJ1-2
CASSLSYQPQHF,TGTGCCAGCAGCTTGTCGTATCAGCCCCAGCATTTT,-,TRBV5-8,once,TRBJ1-5
CASSPSYEQYF,TGTGCCAGCAGTCCTTCCTACGAGCAGTACTTC,-,TRBV2,once,TRBJ2-7
CASSLSREQYF,TGTGCCAGCAGCCTTTCCCGCGAGCAGTACTTC,-,TRBV12-3/TRBV12-4,-,TRBJ2-7
CASSSPYSPWTSGDTDTQYF,TGTGCCAGCAGCTCACCGTATTCGCCTTGGACTAGCGGGGACACAGATACGCAGTATTTT,TRBD2,TRBV5-4,-,TRBJ2-3
CASSYSREQGGYEQYF,TGTGCCAGCAGTTACTCGAGAGAGCAGGGAGGTTACGAGCAGTACTTC,-,TRBV6-2/TRBV6-3,-,TRBJ2-7
CASIETAFYGYTF,TGTGCCAGCATAGAGACAGCTTTCTATGGCTACACCTTC,-,TRBV2,-,TRBJ1-2
CASSLGQGYNEQFF,TGTGCCAGCAGCTTAGGTCAGGGCTACAATGAGCAGTTCTTC,-,TRBV11-2,-,TRBJ2-1
CASSPISGANVLTF,TGTGCCAGCAGTCCTATCTCTGGGGCCAACGTCCTGACTTTC,-,TRBV27,-,TRBJ2-6
CASSRGLINQPQHF,TGTGCCAGCAGTCGCGGACTGATCAATCAGCCCCAGCATTTT,-,TRBV3-1/TRBV3-2,-,TRBJ1-5
CAWTRGGSFNYGYTF,TGTGCCTGGACCCGTGGGGGGAGCTTTAACTATGGCTACACCTTC,-,TRBV30,-,TRBJ1-2
CASSSGTAGDIQYF,TGCGCCAGCAGCTCGGGGACAGCGGGGGACATTCAGTACTTC,-,TRBV5-1,-,TRBJ2-4
CASSRITGQGGSGYTF,TGTGCCAGCAGCCGAATAACGGGACAGGGGGGGAGTGGCTACACCTTC,TRBD1,TRBV14,-,TRBJ1-2
CASSHGTTGELFF,TGCGCCAGCAGCCATGGGACAACCGGGGAGCTGTTTTTT,-,TRBV5-1,-,TRBJ2-2
CASSFRGLTDTQYF,TGTGCCAGCAGCTTTCGGGGACTCACAGATACGCAGTATTTT,-,TRBV5-4,-,TRBJ2-3
CASSLDRGPGNTIYF,TGTGCCAGCAGCTTGGACAGGGGGCCTGGAAACACCATATATTTT,TRBD1,TRBV5-4,few,TRBJ1-3
CASRRTGARHYGYTF,TGTGCCAGCAGACGGACAGGGGCACGCCACTATGGCTACACCTTC,TRBD1,TRBV6-5,-,TRBJ1-2
CASSIKIPGTEAFF,TGTGCCAGTAGTATTAAAATCCCGGGGACTGAAGCTTTCTTT,-,TRBV19,-,TRBJ1-1
CASSPNRDRVNEKLFF,TGTGCCAGTAGTCCAAACCGGGACAGGGTTAATGAAAAACTGTTTTTT,TRBD1,TRBV19,-,TRBJ1-4
CASSLSIAIYRELKLFF,TGTGCCAGTAGTCTGTCTATTGCGATCTACAGGGAACTAAAACTGTTTTTT,-,TRBV19,-,TRBJ1-4
CASSSATGGSTDTQYF,TGTGCCAGCTCATCAGCGACAGGGGGCAGCACAGATACGCAGTATTTT,TRBD1,TRBV18,-,TRBJ2-3
CASSHDREYF,TGTGCCAGCAGTCACGACAGGGAGTACTTC,TRBD1,TRBV28,-,TRBJ2-4
CASSAPLGLGSGTEAFF,TGTGCCAGCAGTGCACCCCTTGGTCTTGGGTCAGGCACTGAAGCTTTCTTT,-,TRBV6-1,-,TRBJ1-1
CASSTPIGFNQPQHF,TGTGCCAGTAGTACCCCGATCGGGTTCAATCAGCCCCAGCATTTT,-,TRBV19,-,TRBJ1-5
CASISGTGSYEQYF,TGTGCCAGCATCTCCGGGACTGGTAGCTACGAGCAGTACTTC,-,TRBV6-5,-,TRBJ2-7
CASSVGQNEQFF,TGTGCCAGCAGCGTGGGACAAAATGAGCAGTTCTTC,-,TRBV9,-,TRBJ2-1
CASSQVGLARNEQFF,TGCGCCAGCAGCCAAGTCGGACTAGCGAGGAATGAGCAGTTCTTC,TRBD2,TRBV4-1,-,TRBJ2-1
CASSQDTVAGELFF,TGTGCCAGCAGCCAAGATACTGTCGCCGGGGAGCTGTTTTTT,-,TRBV3-1/TRBV3-2,-,TRBJ2-2